Many counts were recorded for the clone carrying this T cell receptor (beta chain). No antigen is known for it. This sample is drawn from a study of neurological immune-mediated disorders. The study's findings and limits: TCR-beta repertoires seemed private in all groups, with no expanded CDR3 amino acid sequences shared.

The CDR3 sequence is 12 residues long. Germline CDR1 is SQVTM and CDR2 is ANQGSEA. Trimming took 8 bases from V and 0 from J, leaving 10 bases between them. Healthy controls were blood bank volunteers in Maryland, USA. Where libraries were unsorted, they were derived from 2 million PBMCs stored at -80 degrees C. The authors produced cDNA by 5'RACE using 10-nucleotide random UMIs. TCRdb re-analysed the 5' RACE reads in MiXCR, keeping a single row per CDR3 protein. The sample has some 24,000 distinct CDR3 sequences; more than 6% are singletons. Sequenced: PBMCs. This sequence joins TRBV29-1 and TRBJ2-5; D unresolved. This clonotype originated in a woman between 40 and 55 years old in good health. The CDR3 region is CSYVTDQETQYF. CDR3 coding DNA: TGCAGCTACGTCACAGACCAAGAGACCCAGTACTTC.